Listed here are 2 T cell receptor beta chains from one sample, sequenced in a study of OX40 agonist ivuxolimab in advanced cancers. Produced via immunoSEQ multiplex PCR; TCRdb's table is partial and in-frame only. The profile shows tens of thousands of clones, 70% to 90% of them singletons. Material: CD4+ or CD8+ T cells sorted from blood, obtained in a trial of the OX40 agonist ivuxolimab. These receptors were obtained from an adult with an advanced solid tumor such as melanoma, head and neck, liver or kidney cancer.

The CDR3 DNA reads as TGCAGCGTTGTACCCCAGCGAGGGGGCCAAGAGACCCAGTACTTC. It yields the protein CSVVPQRGGQETQYF. V usage is TRBV29-1 and J usage is TRBJ2-5; possibly TRBD1 for D (6 bases). V shed 4 bases and J shed 1 base, with 16 bases lying between them. Germline values: CDR1 SQVTM, CDR2 ANQGSEA. This CDR3 region has 15 residues.

This clone has just one count. For the CDR3, the DNA is TGTGCCAGTTCACTAGCGGGAGGGTACAATGAGCAGTTCTTC. Protein: CASSLAGGYNEQFF. This chain connects TRBV19 to TRBJ2-1; 13 bases agree with TRBD2. The CDR3 consists of 14 residues. V lost 8 bases and J lost 4; bases outside the gene matches: 2. Germline loops: CDR1 LNHDA, CDR2 SQIVND (reference sequence).